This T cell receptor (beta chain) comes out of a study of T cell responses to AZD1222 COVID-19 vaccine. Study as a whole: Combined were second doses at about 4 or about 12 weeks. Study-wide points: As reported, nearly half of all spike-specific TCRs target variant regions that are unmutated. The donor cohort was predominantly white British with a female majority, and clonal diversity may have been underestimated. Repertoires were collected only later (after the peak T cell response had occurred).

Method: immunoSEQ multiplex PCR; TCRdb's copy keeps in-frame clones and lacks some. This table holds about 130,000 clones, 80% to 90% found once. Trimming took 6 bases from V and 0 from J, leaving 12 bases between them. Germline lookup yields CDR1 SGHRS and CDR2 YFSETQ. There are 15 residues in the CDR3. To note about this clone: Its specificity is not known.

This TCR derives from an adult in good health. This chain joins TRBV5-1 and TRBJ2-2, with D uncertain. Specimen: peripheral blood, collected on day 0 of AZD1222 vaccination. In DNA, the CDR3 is TGCGCCAGCAAAGAGAGAGTTACGAACACCGGGGAGCTGTTTTTT. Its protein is CASKERVTNTGELFF. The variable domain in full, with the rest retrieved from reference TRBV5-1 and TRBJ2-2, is KAGVTQTPRYLIKTRGQQVTLSCSPISGHRSVSWYQQTPGQGLQFLFEYFSETQRNKGNFPGRFSGRQFSNSRSEMNVSTLELGDSALYLCASKERVTNTGELFFGEGSRLTVL.